This T cell receptor (beta chain) was retrieved from a study of identical twins (dated by TCRdb to the mid-2010s). Concerning the study at large: The study deep-sequenced TCR alpha and beta repertoires from monozygotic twins, unrelated adults of various ages and cord blood to test whether fetal clonotypes persist. Replicate twin experiments were performed at different times using different library preparation protocols to rule out contamination. Findings and caveats that apply to the study as a whole: A weaker excess of twin sharing was found in beta out-of-frame sequences because the signal-to-noise ratio was lowered by fewer shared sequences. Fewer insertions were carried by abundant cord blood beta clonotypes, a similar but weaker trend appeared in young adult naive repertoires, and no such trend appeared in memory repertoires. Because the same donors could not be followed over many years, conclusions were based on cross-sectional statistical analysis. Compared with coincidental sharing between unrelated individuals, out-of-frame TCR alpha sequences shared between twins had an excess of sequences with low generation probability. Invariant T cells such as MAIT and iNKT could partly confound zero-insertion analyses, although diverse VJ usage argued against such confounding for most clonotypes. Out-of-frame TCR alpha sharing in monozygotic twins was systematically underestimated by recombination models, whereas sharing between unrelated individuals was in agreement with the recombination models.

This clonotype was seen at least ten times. Its antigen target is currently unknown. No per-base quality is available; no much larger clone lies one base away. All donors were healthy Caucasians. Three unrelated non-twin adults were also sequenced: a male aged 18 to 30, a male aged 50 to 60 and a female aged 50 to 60. Miltenyi CD45RO+ enrichment and human naive T-cell isolation kits were used to isolate memory (CD45RO+) and naive T cells from PBMC. V is cut by 1 base and J by 5 bases, and the space between the germline ends is 11 bases. The CDR3 goes from the cysteine to the phenylalanine over 14 residues. Only the CDR3 part of the read is kept: 42 bases, read in frame from the first base. Library prep was done by 5' RACE. This sample was sequenced with an Illumina HiSeq 2000. Template switching added a universal primer binding site, and the final cDNA carried a unique molecular identifier that allowed TCR cDNA molecules to be counted accurately. Specific primers in the conserved constant-segment region were used to synthesize first-strand cDNA for the TCR alpha and beta chains. To control for contamination, each cDNA library was double barcoded with a SMART-Mk sample barcode plus Illumina barcodes. Two successive PCR steps introduced TruSeq adapter sequences along with Illumina sample barcodes. Sequencing of the TCR alpha and beta cDNA libraries was done on the Illumina HiSeq platform using custom primers. As for the original processing: MiGEC was used to process raw reads and extract unique molecular identifiers, and MiXCR was used to find CDR3 positions. Recombination models were inferred per individual with the repgenHMM and IGoR tools using an EM algorithm. The analysis of shared clonotypes was done with the tcR package in R, with sharing normalized by the product of cloneset sizes. To study raw recombination without the effects of thymic and clonal selection, out-of-frame nonproductive sequences were analyzed. TCRdb reprocessed the public reads (quality trimming at Q25 with fastp, clone calling with MiXCR) and kept in-frame beta chains. Under each unique CDR3 protein, matching rows form one entry showing the most common genes and DNA. The V and J calls shown here were made by TCRdb, not taken from the authors' results. The sample contains about 690,000 distinct CDR3 sequences, around 5.7% of them found a single time. The leading ten clones occupy under 2% of the sample.

The sequenced sample consisted of naive T cells sorted from blood. The sample's cell subset or site label is to be understood as: cells isolated with a human naive T-cell isolation kit. In this chain, TRBV12-3 or TRBV12-4 is recombined with TRBJ1-1; the D region possibly corresponds to TRBD1 (6 bases align). The origin of this receptor is a man between 18 and 29 years old in good health. The DNA reads as follows: TGTGCCAGCAGTTTAGGGGGGGCAGGGACTGAAGCTTTCTTT. Translation gives CASSLGGAGTEAFF.